This passage covers 26 T cell receptor beta chains from one sample sequenced in a study of long-term antiretroviral therapy in people with HIV. Researchers ran immunoSEQ v3.0 at survey level. TCRdb's table, derived via immunoSEQ multiplex PCR, lists solely in-frame clones and lacks some. The sample consists of 12,000 or so clones, over 70% of them appearing once. Sequenced material: unsorted PBMCs, taken 0.8 years before starting antiretroviral therapy. The source is a woman in her thirties or forties with HIV.

The chain combines TRBV4-3 with TRBJ2-3; 8 bases map to TRBD2. Germline V gives CDR1 LGHNA, CDR2 YSLEER. Losses at the gene ends were 0 bases for V and 4 bases for J; bases not matched to a gene: 18. The CDR3 is made up of 20 amino acids. CDR3 amino acids: CASSQDRGPETSGGSDTQYF. CDR3 DNA sequence: TGCGCCAGCAGCCAAGATAGAGGCCCCGAAACTAGCGGAGGGTCAGATACGCAGTATTTT.

The V gene is TRBV7-2, the J gene TRBJ1-3; D unclear. Trimming took off 1 base at V and 7 bases at J, with 8 bases between the two ends. The germline gives CDR1 SGHTA, CDR2 FQGNSA. The CDR3 consists of 13 residues. The CDR3 DNA reads as TGTGCCAGCAGCTTAGGCAGTGGGAACACCATATATTTT. Residues: CASSLGSGNTIYF.

The chain joins TRBV2 to TRBJ1-1; D not resolved. The V end was cut by 5 bases, the J end by 0 bases, with 22 bases between. The germline CDR1 and CDR2 sequences are SNHLY and FYNNEI. The CDR3 length is 18 residues. The chain's CDR3 is CASSHHNRRESVNTEAFF. CDR3 nucleotide sequence: TGTGCCAGCAGTCACCACAACAGAAGGGAGTCGGTGAACACTGAAGCTTTCTTT.

V and J are TRBV7-2 and TRBJ2-7; D remains unclear. CDR3 length: 15 residues. V lost 4 bases and J 3 bases, leaving 16 bases between the germline ends. CDR1 is SGHTA, CDR2 FQGNSA, per germline. CDR3 in amino acids: CASSSGHFTLYEQYF. CDR3 nucleotide sequence: TGTGCCAGCAGCTCAGGTCACTTTACCCTCTACGAGCAGTACTTC. The variable domain in full, with the rest retrieved from reference TRBV7-2 and TRBJ2-7, is GAGVSQSPSNKVTEKGKDVELRCDPISGHTALYWYRQSLGQGLEFLIYFQGNSAPDKSGLPSDRFSAERTGGSVSTLTIQRTQQEDSAVYLCASSSGHFTLYEQYFGPGTRLTVT.

V gene TRBV7-2 combines with J gene TRBJ2-2; no clear D gene. Germline lookup yields CDR1 SGHTA and CDR2 FQGNSA. V dropped 1 base and J dropped 0 bases, with 9 bases sitting between them. CDR3 size: 16 residues. This CDR3 reads CASSLGSLSNTGELFF. The CDR3 DNA reads as TGTGCCAGCAGCTTAGGCTCCCTTTCGAACACCGGGGAGCTGTTTTTT.

The rearrangement links TRBV28 to TRBJ2-3; TRBD1 matches at 8 bases. V lost 4 bases to trimming and J lost 3 bases; unmatched junction nucleotides: 6. The CDR3 length is 15 residues. In germline, CDR1 is MDHEN, CDR2 SYDVKM. The CDR3 loop reads CASSSPGQGTDTQYF. In DNA, the CDR3 is TGTGCCAGCAGTTCGCCCGGACAGGGAACAGATACGCAGTATTTT.

The V call is TRBV5-1, the J call TRBJ1-1; unclear D gene. Germline V gene sequence: CDR1 SGHRS, CDR2 YFSETQ. V gave up 4 bases and J gave up 6 bases, with 10 bases separating them. The CDR3 runs 12 residues. The CDR3: CASSPTGSEAFF. The CDR3 bases are TGCGCCAGCAGCCCGACGGGGTCTGAAGCTTTCTTT.

The chain combines TRBV19 with TRBJ1-1; 7 bases match TRBD1. V shed 7 bases and J 5 bases; nucleotides not matched to a gene: 7. This CDR3 contains 13 residues. CDR1 and CDR2 (germline): LNHDA, SQIVND (reference sequence). This CDR3 reads CASIKPQGTEAFF. DNA of the CDR3: TGTGCCAGTATCAAGCCACAGGGGACTGAAGCTTTCTTT.

The rearrangement joins TRBV18 to TRBJ2-7; D is perhaps TRBD1 or TRBD2 (5 bases each). Germline loops: CDR1 KGHSH, CDR2 LQKENI. V lost 3 bases, J lost 4 bases, and 19 bases lay in between. The CDR3 is 16 amino acids. The CDR3 DNA follows: TGTGCCAGCTCACCTTTTTGGGGCTCCGGGGATTACGAGCAGTACTTC. The encoded protein is CASSPFWGSGDYEQYF.

This chain joins TRBV14 and TRBJ2-7, with D unresolved. This CDR3 has 11 residues. With 1 base removed from V and 6 bases from J, the gap between germline ends came to 4 bases. The germline CDR1 and CDR2 sequences are SGHDN and FVKESK. The CDR3 DNA sequence: TGTGCCAGCAGCCAAGGAACCGAGCAGTACTTC. It is translated as CASSQGTEQYF.

This chain connects TRBV9 to TRBJ2-1, with D unresolved. Trimming removed 4 bases at V and 3 bases at J, with 14 bases between. CDR3 length equals 15 residues. Germline CDR1 and CDR2: SGDLS and YYNGEE. CDR3 bases: TGTGCCAGCAGCCAAGAGGTTGTGGGCTACAATGAGCAGTTCTTC. Its translation is CASSQEVVGYNEQFF.

The V gene is TRBV28, the J gene TRBJ2-5, with 7 bases lining up with TRBD2. The CDR3 has 13 amino acids. V gave up 8 bases and J gave up 0 bases; unmatched junction bases: 3. The germline V gene encodes CDR1 MDHEN and CDR2 SYDVKM. DNA of the CDR3: TGTGCCAGCGTGGGAGGGAACCAAGAGACCCAGTACTTC. This sequence encodes CASVGGNQETQYF.

V usage is TRBV19 and J usage is TRBJ1-5; no reliable D call. This CDR3 contains 14 residues. The germline V gene encodes CDR1 LNHDA and CDR2 SQIVND (reference sequence). The V gene lost 5 bases and the J gene lost 2 bases, with 10 bases spanning the gap. The CDR3 DNA reads TGTGCCAGTAGTGAAGGTTGGGGCAATCAGCCCCAGCATTTT. Amino acid sequence: CASSEGWGNQPQHF.

The chain joins TRBV6-5 to TRBJ2-6, with a tentative D call TRBD1 (6 bases). Germline V gene sequence: CDR1 MNHEY, CDR2 SVGAGI. The CDR3 totals 15 residues. The germline V and J ends were trimmed by 5 bases and 2 bases, with 10 bases remaining between them. Here the CDR3 reads CASSLQGAGANVLTF. The CDR3 DNA follows: TGTGCCAGCAGTCTACAGGGTGCTGGGGCCAACGTCCTGACTTTC.

V and J are TRBV2 and TRBJ1-1; TRBD1 aligns across 10 bases. The CDR3 covers 17 residues. Germline CDR1 SNHLY, CDR2 FYNNEI. Germline trimming cut 10 bases from V and 0 bases from J; bases unmatched to any gene: 14. CDR3 in DNA: TGTGCCAACAGACAGGGGGCGGGTCCGGGGGTGAACACTGAAGCTTTCTTT. Residues: CANRQGAGPGVNTEAFF. Using reference TRBV2 and TRBJ1-1 for the parts outside the CDR3, the full variable domain is EPEVTQTPSHQVTQMGQEVILRCVPISNHLYFYWYRQILGQKVEFLVSFYNNEISEKSEIFDDQFSVERPDGSNFTLKIRSTKLEDSAMYFCANRQGAGPGVNTEAFFGQGTRLTVV.

V gene TRBV5-1 combines with J gene TRBJ2-3, with 8 bases matching TRBD2. The CDR3 runs 16 residues. The germline CDR1 and CDR2 sequences are SGHRS and YFSETQ. With 1 base clipped from V and 2 bases from J, the junction kept 6 bases outside the gene matches. This chain's CDR3 is CASSLTLAGNTDTQYF. As DNA, the CDR3 is TGCGCCAGCAGCTTGACCTTAGCGGGGAACACAGATACGCAGTATTTT.

The rearrangement joins TRBV19 to TRBJ1-3; 11 bases are shared with TRBD1. With V trimmed by 11 bases and J by 1 base, 4 bases remained unmatched. The germline V gene encodes CDR1 LNHDA and CDR2 SQIVND (reference sequence). This CDR3 is built from 14 residues. CDR3: CAAGTGGSGNTIYF. CDR3 nucleotides: TGTGCCGCAGGGACAGGGGGGTCTGGAAACACCATATATTTT. Complete variable domain (other parts from reference TRBV19 and TRBJ1-3): DGGITQSPKYLFRKEGQNVTLSCEQNLNHDAMYWYRQDPGQGLRLIYYSQIVNDFQKGDIAEGYSVSREKKESFPLTVTSAQKNPTAFYLCAAGTGGSGNTIYFGEGSWLTVV.

The chain recombines TRBV5-6 with TRBJ2-2; 8 bases line up with TRBD2. CDR1 is SGHDT, CDR2 YYEEEE, per germline. There are 13 residues in the CDR3. Trimming at V came to 4 bases and at J to 8 bases, leaving 4 bases not matched to a gene. CDR3 protein: CASSPAGGGELFF. The DNA for the CDR3 is TGTGCCAGCAGCCCCGCGGGGGGTGGGGAGCTGTTTTTT.

The gene calls are TRBV19 and TRBJ2-7; D is undetermined. The CDR3 is made up of 15 amino acids. The ends were cut back, 4 bases at V and 0 bases at J, with 13 bases in the middle. Per the germline V gene, CDR1 is LNHDA and CDR2 is SQIVND (reference sequence). CDR3 in amino acids: CASSKGTESSYEQYF. The CDR3 nucleotides are TGTGCCAGTAGTAAAGGTACCGAGAGCTCCTACGAGCAGTACTTC.

This sequence joins TRBV9 and TRBJ2-3, with D maybe TRBD2 (7 bases). This CDR3 is 17 amino acids long. The V and J ends lost 0 bases and 2 bases respectively, with 16 bases between them. Germline-derived CDR1 and CDR2 are SGDLS and YYNGEE. CDR3 DNA: TGTGCCAGCAGCGTAGAGGGGGGGACGAGGTCCACAGATACGCAGTATTTT. This gives the protein CASSVEGGTRSTDTQYF.

The J gene is TRBJ1-2, the V gene TRBV13, with D hard to call. The V and J ends lost 2 bases and 8 bases respectively, with 12 bases between them. CDR3 size: 13 residues. CDR1 PRHDT and CDR2 FYEKMQ come from the germline V gene (reference sequence). CDR3 amino acids: CASSLSGRGGYTF. The CDR3, as DNA: TGTGCCAGCAGCTTATCCGGCAGAGGGGGCTACACCTTC. Full variable domain (rest looked up from reference TRBV13 and TRBJ1-2): AAGVIQSPRHLIKEKRETATLKCYPIPRHDTVYWYQQGPGQDPQFLISFYEKMQSDKGSIPDRFSAQQFSDYHSELNMSSLELGDSALYFCASSLSGRGGYTFGSGTRLTVV.

The chain carries TRBV5-1 and TRBJ1-1; D gene uncertain. V was clipped by 1 base and J by 3 bases, with 10 bases between them. The length of the CDR3 is 14 residues. CDR1 is SGHRS and CDR2 is YFSETQ in the germline V gene. CDR3 nucleotides: TGCGCCAGCAGCTTGACGGGGATCGACACTGAAGCTTTCTTT. This translates into CASSLTGIDTEAFF.

J is TRBJ2-7 and V is TRBV2; D remains ambiguous. The V gene lost 8 bases and the J gene lost 3 bases, with 14 bases spanning the gap. The CDR3 is 13 amino acids. Germline loops: CDR1 SNHLY, CDR2 FYNNEI. The CDR3 reads CASAKAGGYEQYF. The CDR3 DNA reads TGTGCCAGCGCCAAGGCAGGTGGCTACGAGCAGTACTTC.

This CDR3 is CASSPGGARYGYTF. The CDR3 nucleotides are TGTGCCAGCAGTCCAGGGGGCGCGAGGTATGGCTACACCTTC. J is TRBJ1-2 and V is TRBV28; 8 nucleotides align to TRBD1. The CDR3 length is 14 residues. Germline CDR1 and CDR2: MDHEN and SYDVKM. V lost 5 bases and J lost 5; bases outside the gene matches: 7.

The genes are TRBV5-1 and TRBJ2-7; a weak D match, TRBD2 (5 bases). The germline gives CDR1 SGHRS, CDR2 YFSETQ. CDR3 length: 12 amino acids. V lost 1 base, J lost 6 bases, and 8 bases lay in between. In DNA, the CDR3 is TGCGCCAGCAGCTTGCCCGGGGTCGAGCAGTACTTC. It codes for CASSLPGVEQYF.

By frequency in the sample, this clone is medium-sized. The V and J genes are TRBV5-1 and TRBJ2-7; 8 positions agree with TRBD1. There are 15 residues in the CDR3. Germline-derived CDR1 and CDR2 are SGHRS and YFSETQ. V shed 3 bases and J 0 bases; nucleotides not matched to a gene: 5. The CDR3 reads CASSWLQGVSYEQYF. DNA for the CDR3: TGCGCCAGCAGCTGGCTACAGGGGGTCTCCTACGAGCAGTACTTC. Combining the CDR3 with reference TRBV5-1 and TRBJ2-7 gives the whole variable domain KAGVTQTPRYLIKTRGQQVTLSCSPISGHRSVSWYQQTPGQGLQFLFEYFSETQRNKGNFPGRFSGRQFSNSRSEMNVSTLELGDSALYLCASSWLQGVSYEQYFGPGTRLTVT.